This entry lists 16 T cell receptor beta chains sequenced from one sample in a study of regulatory T cells in long-lasting Graves disease. Time point meaning: persistent/refractory GD, antithyroid drugs over 5 years with positive TRAb. Making the TCR library involved RNA that had been extracted from PBMCs. Arm-PCR of CDR3 regions with iRepertoire HTBI primers generated TCR beta libraries. TCRdb fed the multiplex PCR reads into MiXCR, producing one record per CDR3 protein. The data contain around 500,000 distinct CDR3 sequences, 20% to 25% of them seen just once; the ten biggest clones take up approximately 8%. This material consisted of peripheral blood mononuclear cells (PBMCs), taken when the disease was refractory, from a patient treated with antithyroid drugs. Receptor source: a female donor with Graves disease.

This clonotype was picked up a small number of times. The rearrangement links TRBV20-1 to TRBJ2-5, with TRBD2 identical over 14 bases. CDR1 is DFQATT and CDR2 is SNEGSKA in the germline V gene (reference sequence). V gave up 3 bases and J gave up 4 bases; unmatched junction bases: 4. The CDR3 covers 15 residues. CDR3 nucleotides: TGCAGTGCTAGGACTAGCGGGAGGGCCCCAGAGACCCAGTACTTC. Translated: CSARTSGRAPETQYF.

Comments on this clonotype: A much bigger clone sits one base away, suggesting this may be a read error. The V gene is TRBV27, the J gene TRBJ2-7; 10 bases align to TRBD2. CDR1 is MNHEY and CDR2 is SMNVEV in the germline V gene (reference sequence). This CDR3 has 14 residues. Unmatched junction bases numbered 2, after V lost 3 bases and J lost 3 bases. CDR3 protein: CASSFRTSGYEQYF. CDR3 DNA sequence: TGTGCCAGCAGTTTTAGGACTAGCGGCTACGAGCAGTACTTC.

The chain's CDR3 is CASSFTPAGGSGYTF. Here the CDR3 DNA reads TGTGCCAGCAGCTTTACTCCGGCAGGGGGCAGTGGCTACACCTTC. The J gene is TRBJ1-2, the V gene TRBV5-6; 8 bases align to TRBD1. Germline V gene data show CDR1 as SGHDT and CDR2 as YYEEEE. This CDR3 has 15 residues. Unmatched junction bases numbered 10, after V lost 2 bases and J lost 7 bases. The whole variable domain, filled in from reference TRBV5-6 and TRBJ1-2, reads DAGVTQSPTHLIKTRGQQVTLRCSPKSGHDTVSWYQQALGQGPQFIFQYYEEEERQRGNFPDRFSGHQFPNYSSELNVNALLLGDSALYLCASSFTPAGGSGYTFGSGTRLTVV.

This chain uses TRBV12-3 or TRBV12-4 with TRBJ2-4; 7 bases map to TRBD1. The CDR3 consists of 15 residues. With 5 bases clipped from V and 8 bases from J, the junction kept 12 bases outside the gene matches. CDR3 nucleotide sequence: TGTGCCAGCAGTCCCACGCGCCAGGGGGATGACATTCAGTACTTC. Translating it yields CASSPTRQGDDIQYF.

V and J are TRBV5-1 and TRBJ1-5; D uncertain. CDR3 size: 13 residues. CDR1 SGHRS and CDR2 YFSETQ come from the germline V gene. Trimming took off 1 base at V and 8 bases at J, with 10 bases between the two ends. CDR3 in amino acids: CASSLFGDEPQHF. The CDR3 DNA is TGCGCCAGCAGCTTGTTTGGGGATGAGCCCCAGCATTTT.

The J gene is TRBJ2-1, the V gene TRBV20-1; D may be TRBD1 (5 bases). The CDR3 spans 15 residues. Germline assignment: CDR1 DFQATT and CDR2 SNEGSKA (reference sequence). Trimming took 2 bases from V and 2 from J, leaving 13 bases between them. The CDR3 is CSARSATDPYNEQFF. DNA of the CDR3: TGCAGTGCTAGATCTGCGACAGACCCCTACAATGAGCAGTTCTTC.

V usage is TRBV12-3 or TRBV12-4 and J usage is TRBJ2-3, with unresolved D. V lost 0 bases to trimming and J lost 1 base, with 5 bases between them. The CDR3 is 14 residues long. This CDR3 reads CASSLAIGTDTQYF. The CDR3 nucleotides read TGTGCCAGCAGTTTAGCGATTGGCACAGATACGCAGTATTTT.

This clonotype was detected only a few times. The chain is built from TRBV6-2 or TRBV6-3 and TRBJ1-1; D may be TRBD1 (5 bases). Germline values: CDR1 MNHEY, CDR2 SVGEGT. Deletions cut 6 bases from V and 4 bases from J, with 12 bases between. CDR3 size: 13 residues. The CDR3 sequence: CASSHSRGTEAFF. In DNA form, the CDR3 reads TGTGCCAGCAGCCACTCGAGGGGCACTGAAGCTTTCTTT.

This clonotype was counted at least ten times. No DNA is shown, since the ends of the CDR3 on it are uncertain; the CDR3 is the one TCRdb lists. The chain has TRBV27 and TRBJ1-4. CDR1 is MNHEY, CDR2 SMNVEV, per germline (reference sequence). The CDR3 extends over 15 residues, inclusive of both ends. The CDR3 is CASSYRGGRLKNCFF.

This clonotype was detected only a few times. The chain uses TRBV5-1 and TRBJ1-2; tentative D call: TRBD1 (5 bases). Germline CDR1 reads SGHRS; CDR2 reads YFSETQ. Between the trimmed V and J ends, which lost 2 bases and 3 bases, there was a span of 11 bases. This CDR3 contains 14 residues. The CDR3 DNA reads TGCGCCAGCAGCTTAGGGGACGGCCACTATGGCTACACCTTC. Translated: CASSLGDGHYGYTF.

In its sample, this clonotype was seen a few times. This sequence joins TRBV29-1 and TRBJ2-7, with D tentatively TRBD1 or TRBD2 (5 bases each). Germline CDR1 SQVTM, CDR2 ANQGSEA. The CDR3 is made up of 14 amino acids. The V gene lost 6 bases and the J gene lost 4 bases, with 19 bases spanning the gap. CDR3 sequence reads: CSVGVWGSSYEQYF. The DNA for the CDR3 is TGCAGCGTGGGGGTATGGGGGTCTTCTTACGAGCAGTACTTC.

The V call is TRBV10-2, the J call TRBJ2-3; unclear D gene. Trimming took 3 bases from V and 4 from J, leaving 2 bases between them. The CDR3 sequence is 11 residues long. The germline V gene has CDR1 WSHSY and CDR2 SAAADI. DNA for the CDR3: TGCGCCAGCAGTGACCCAGATACGCAGTATTTT. Translation gives CASSDPDTQYF.

The chain employs TRBV9 and TRBJ2-7; D assignment may be TRBD1 or TRBD2 (6 bases each). The CDR3 has 13 residues. Germline CDR1 reads SGDLS; CDR2 reads YYNGEE. Trimming cost V 5 bases and J 5 bases, with 14 bases left between them. The CDR3 bases are TGTGCCAGCAGTAGGACGGGGGCTCACGAGCAGTACTTC. Protein sequence: CASSRTGAHEQYF.

The chain combines TRBV18 with TRBJ2-2, with 11 nucleotides matching TRBD1. V gave up 3 bases and J gave up 7 bases; unmatched junction bases: 7. The CDR3 extends over 16 amino acids. CDR1 and CDR2 (germline): KGHSH, LQKENI. The CDR3, as DNA: TGTGCCAGCTCACCGGACAGGGGGCTCTACGGCGGGGAGCTGTTTTTT. This encodes CASSPDRGLYGGELFF.

This clonotype appeared many times. CDR3 DNA: TGTGCCAGCAGTCTAGCGTTTCAGGGGGGTAATCAGCCCCAGCATTTT. It codes for CASSLAFQGGNQPQHF. The genes are TRBV28 and TRBJ1-5; TRBD1 matches 7 bases. The germline gives CDR1 MDHEN, CDR2 SYDVKM. This CDR3 has 16 residues. Trimming cost V 5 bases and J 4 bases; bases outside gene matches: 11.

Of note for this clonotype: At one end, the junction sequence differs from germline, possibly due to a read error. This chain uses TRBV12-3 or TRBV12-4 with TRBJ2-4; D may match TRBD1 or TRBD2 (5 bases each). The CDR3 is 12 amino acids. CDR3 loop: CAGRALGDIQYF. CDR3 coding DNA: TGTGCCGGCAGGGCCCTGGGAGACATTCAGTACTTC.